What follows are 3 T cell receptor beta chains derived from one specimen sequenced in a study of beta chain features in type 1 diabetes. Isolated RNA was reverse transcribed in full, so expressed TCRB transcripts were sequenced. Sequenced by immunoSEQ multiplex PCR; TCRdb stores in-frame clones only, minus some. This repertoire shows roughly 350,000 clones, 8.5% to 10% found once; its top ten account for around 0.66%. These receptors' targets are unknown. Points from the study as a whole: TCRB CDR3s from Type 1 diabetes patients were moderately but significantly shorter in all four CD4+ subsets.

The sample comprised central memory CD4+ T cells from blood. The receptors stem from a man aged 25-45 years with type 1 diabetes.

This clone turned up a few times. CDR3: CASNRGRDETQYF. For the CDR3, the DNA is TGTGCCAGCAACAGGGGGCGTGATGAGACCCAGTACTTC. The chain joins TRBV28 to TRBJ2-5; TRBD1 matches at 9 bases. V gave up 7 bases and J gave up 5 bases; unmatched junction bases: 5. Germline CDR1 reads MDHEN; CDR2 reads SYDVKM. CDR3 size: 13 residues.

In its sample, this clone was seen a few times. CDR3 protein: CASSPNDGLETQYF. DNA of the CDR3: TGTGCCAGCTCCCCAAATGATGGGCTAGAGACCCAGTACTTC. The genes are TRBV18 and TRBJ2-5; D ambiguous. Germline-derived CDR1 and CDR2 are KGHSH and LQKENI. Deletions cut 6 bases from V and 4 bases from J, with 15 bases between. The CDR3 has 14 residues.

The genes are TRBV5-1 and TRBJ1-2; TRBD1 might be the D (6 bases). The CDR3 runs to 14 residues. Per germline, CDR1 SGHRS and CDR2 YFSETQ. With 6 bases removed from V and 8 bases from J, the gap between germline ends came to 20 bases. CDR3 sequence reads: CASIPLPGVGGYTF. The CDR3 nucleotides read TGCGCCAGCATCCCCTTGCCAGGGGTGGGCGGCTACACCTTC. Complete variable domain (other parts from reference TRBV5-1 and TRBJ1-2): KAGVTQTPRYLIKTRGQQVTLSCSPISGHRSVSWYQQTPGQGLQFLFEYFSETQRNKGNFPGRFSGRQFSNSRSEMNVSTLELGDSALYLCASIPLPGVGGYTFGSGTRLTVV.